The source of this T cell receptor beta chain is a study of CD8 T cells in ankylosing spondylitis. V lost 5 bases and J lost 4; bases outside the gene matches: 6. Germline V CDR1 and CDR2: SNHLY, FYNNEI. The CDR3 has 14 residues. The authors made TCR beta libraries by quantitative 5'-RACE with molecular barcodes. MiXCR was run by TCRdb on the 5' RACE reads, yielding one entry per CDR3 protein. The sample records some 350,000 distinct CDR3 sequences, over 12% being singletons. The sample comprised blood, either unsorted or a sorted T cell fraction (not recorded which). This chain connects TRBV2 to TRBJ1-1, with TRBD1 matching 8 bases. The receptor's source is a male donor with ankylosing spondylitis or in good health (not recorded which). The CDR3 bases are TGTGCCAGCAGTCAGGACAGGGTGATCACTGAAGCTTTCTTT. It translates to CASSQDRVITEAFF.